The TCR beta chain under discussion was sequenced for a study of blood T cells in healthy people across ages. Primers used in a second PCR of about 7 to 12 cycles were a sample-barcoded 5' primer and a J-beta primer mix. MiXCR, run by TCRdb on the 5' RACE reads, gives a single entry per CDR3 protein. The table shows 750,000 to 850,000 distinct CDR3 sequences, with around a quarter occurring only once. From germline, CDR1 is SGHRS and CDR2 YFSETQ. This CDR3 has 14 amino acids. Trimming removed 5 bases at V and 5 bases at J, with 16 bases between. This same sample was also part of a study on T cells of mothers and their children.

Sequencing was performed on blood. The sequence derives from a boy between 10 and 17 years old in good health. The chain carries TRBV5-1 and TRBJ2-5; D is ambiguous. The CDR3 DNA reads TGCGCCAGCAGATCGAGTCAGATACGTGAGACCCAGTACTTC. This translates into CASRSSQIRETQYF.